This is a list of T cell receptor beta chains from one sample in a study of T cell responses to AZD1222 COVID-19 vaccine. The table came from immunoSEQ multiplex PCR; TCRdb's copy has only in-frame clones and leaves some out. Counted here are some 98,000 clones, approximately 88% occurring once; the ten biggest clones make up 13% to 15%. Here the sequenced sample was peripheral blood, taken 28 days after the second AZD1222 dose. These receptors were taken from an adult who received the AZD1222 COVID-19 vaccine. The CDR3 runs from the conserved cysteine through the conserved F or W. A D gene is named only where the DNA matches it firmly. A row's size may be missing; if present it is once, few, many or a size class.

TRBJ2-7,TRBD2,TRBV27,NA,TGTGCCAGCAGCTCTAGCGGGACACTTTCCTACGAGCAGTACTTC,CASSSSGTLSYEQYF
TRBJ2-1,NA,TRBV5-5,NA,TGTGCCAGCAGCTTGGGGGTTGGAAGTAATGAGCAGTTCTTC,CASSLGVGSNEQFF
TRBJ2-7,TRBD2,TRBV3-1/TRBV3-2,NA,TGTGCCAGCAGCCAAGGGTTTGCGGGAGGGCGAGAAGAGCAGTACTTC,CASSQGFAGGREEQYF
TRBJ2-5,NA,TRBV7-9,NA,TGTGCCAGCAGCCAGGGGGGACCTCTCCAAGAGACCCAGTACTTC,CASSQGGPLQETQYF
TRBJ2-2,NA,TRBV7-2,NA,TGTGCCAGCAGCACTGGGGCAGCAAACACCGGGGAGCTGTTTTTT,CASSTGAANTGELFF
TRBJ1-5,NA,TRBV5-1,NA,TGCGCCAGCAGCTTGGTTGGAGATCAGCCCCAGCATTTT,CASSLVGDQPQHF
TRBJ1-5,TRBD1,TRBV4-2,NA,TGTGCCAGCAGCCTGGGACAGAATCAGCCCCAGCATTTT,CASSLGQNQPQHF
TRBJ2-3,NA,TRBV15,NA,TGTGCCACCAGCAGACTGGGGGGATTCACAGATACGCAGTATTTT,CATSRLGGFTDTQYF
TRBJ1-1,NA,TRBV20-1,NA,TGCAGTGCTAGGGGGTTGGGGGGAGCTTTCTTT,CSARGLGGAFF
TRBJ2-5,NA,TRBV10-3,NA,TGTGCCACCTCGATTGGAGGATTTGAGACCCAGTACTTC,CATSIGGFETQYF
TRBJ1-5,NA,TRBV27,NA,TGTGCCAGCAGTTTAACCAGGGATAGCAATCAGCCCCAGCATTTT,CASSLTRDSNQPQHF
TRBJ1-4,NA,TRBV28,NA,TGTGCCAGCAGTTTCGACAGGAAACTGTTTTTT,CASSFDRKLFF
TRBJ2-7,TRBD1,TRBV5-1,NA,TGCGCCAGCAGCTTGGAGGGGGCGAGGCAGTACTTC,CASSLEGARQYF
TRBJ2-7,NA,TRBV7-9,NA,TGTGCCAGCAGCTCCCGCCCGAGATTTCAGGGTTCCCCCTACGAGCAGTACTTC,CASSSRPRFQGSPYEQYF
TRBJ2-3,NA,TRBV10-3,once,TGTGCCATCGCGGAGGGCCTAGGGACAGATACGCAGTATTTT,CAIAEGLGTDTQYF
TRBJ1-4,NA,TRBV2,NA,TGTGCCAGCAGATTTAGGTCGGATGAAAAACTGTTTTTT,CASRFRSDEKLFF
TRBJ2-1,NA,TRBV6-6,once,TGTGCCAGCAGTCCTCCCGCAGGAGCCCCCAACTACAATGAGCAGTTCTTC,CASSPPAGAPNYNEQFF
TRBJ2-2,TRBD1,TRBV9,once,TGTGCCAGCAGCGCTGGGTCGACTGGGACAGCCTCGAACACCGGGGAGCTGTTTTTT,CASSAGSTGTASNTGELFF